This TCR beta chain stems from a study of post-analysis software for immune sequencing data. From germline, CDR1 is KGHSH and CDR2 LQKENI. V lost 3 bases and J lost 4, with 13 bases in between. The length of the CDR3 is 14 residues. Whole-study findings and limits: In patients, four to six TRBV segments were more frequent than in controls, with TRBV5-6, TRBV5-1 and TRBV20-1 among them. Strong co-clustering by F measure was seen for same-batch samples. In multiple sclerosis, normalized Chao1 diversity was significantly below that of controls.

Comments on this clonotype: Its target is not known.

Built from TCR beta cDNA, the libraries had unique molecular identifiers in them. With about 1 to 11 million T cells as the source, a few hundred thousand cDNA molecules resulted. TCRdb independently ran MiXCR on the PCR reads; one entry per CDR3 protein. The data show 450,000 or so distinct CDR3 sequences, roughly 45% seen once. This rearrangement joins TRBV18 to TRBJ2-7; D possibly corresponds to TRBD2 (6 bases). This TCR was sampled from a girl under 18 with multiple sclerosis. Sample: blood. The CDR3 region has the DNA TGTGCCAGCTCACCCCTAGCGACCAGATACGAGCAGTACTTC. It encodes CASSPLATRYEQYF.